The 27 T cell receptor beta chains presented below share a single source sample, sequenced in a study of chronic HIV infection and antiretroviral therapy. Using its own MiXCR run on the 5' RACE reads, TCRdb lists one record per CDR3 protein. The sample records about 38,000 distinct CDR3 sequences, around 8.7% being singletons. Sequencing was carried out using peripheral blood. All receptors come from an adult who had HIV and had not received antiretroviral therapy, or was an uninfected healthy control (not recorded which).

Judged by abundance, this clonotype is medium-sized (0.01 to 0.1%). This rearrangement joins TRBV6-4 to TRBJ2-3; D is perhaps TRBD2 (6 bases). Per germline, CDR1 MRHNA and CDR2 SNTAGT. The CDR3 covers 14 residues. V gave up 2 bases and J gave up 0 bases, with 6 bases separating them. The CDR3 nucleotides are TGTGCCAGCAGTGACGGGACTAGCACAGATACGCAGTATTTT. Translation: CASSDGTSTDTQYF.

This chain uses TRBV2 with TRBJ2-3; D unresolved. The germline CDR1 and CDR2 sequences are SNHLY and FYNNEI. The CDR3 loop spans 12 amino acids. V was shortened by 4 bases and J by 2 bases, with 4 bases between the two germline ends. CDR3 protein: CASSVFTDTQYF. CDR3 nucleotide sequence: TGTGCCAGCAGTGTCTTCACAGATACGCAGTATTTT. The variable domain in full, completed from reference TRBV2 and TRBJ2-3, reads EPEVTQTPSHQVTQMGQEVILRCVPISNHLYFYWYRQILGQKVEFLVSFYNNEISEKSEIFDDQFSVERPDGSNFTLKIRSTKLEDSAMYFCASSVFTDTQYFGPGTRLTVL.

As for this clonotype: The junction does not match germline at one end; this may be a read error. The V gene is TRBV28, the J gene TRBJ1-3; D ambiguous. The length of the CDR3 is 14 residues. Germline CDR1 is MDHEN and CDR2 is SYDVKM. DNA for the CDR3: TGTGCCAGCAGCATCCCTTTCTCTGGAAACACCGTATATTTT. It codes for CASSIPFSGNTVYF.

In its sample, this clonotype was seen a few times. The chain couples TRBV7-9 to TRBJ2-7; D possibly corresponds to TRBD2 (5 bases). Trimming removed 3 bases from V and 2 bases from J, with 11 bases in between. This CDR3 is built from 14 residues. Looked up from germline, CDR1 is SEHNR and CDR2 is FQNEAQ (reference sequence). DNA for the CDR3: TGTGCCAGCAGCTTTACCCGGACTCCCTACGAGCAGTACTTC. Protein sequence: CASSFTRTPYEQYF.

This clonotype occurred many times. The chain carries TRBV27 and TRBJ2-7; possibly TRBD2 for D (6 bases). Germline values: CDR1 MNHEY, CDR2 SMNVEV (reference sequence). The CDR3 runs 14 residues. V lost 11 bases to trimming and J lost 5 bases, with 22 bases between them. DNA of the CDR3: TGTGCCGCTGCCGTGGGAGCGGGCTACGACGAGCAGTACTTC. It yields the protein CAAAVGAGYDEQYF.

This clonotype was observed at least ten times. This chain uses TRBV2 with TRBJ1-2; no firm D call. CDR3 length: 15 residues. Trimming cost V 8 bases and J 1 base, with 17 bases left between them. Per the germline V gene, CDR1 is SNHLY and CDR2 is FYNNEI. CDR3 in amino acids: CASLPPAEVNYGYTF. The CDR3 bases are TGTGCCAGCCTCCCGCCAGCAGAGGTTAACTATGGCTACACCTTC.

This clonotype was observed many times. The V gene is TRBV19, the J gene TRBJ2-5; D unclear. Germline V gene lookup returns CDR1 LNHDA and CDR2 SQIVND (reference sequence). Trimming took 2 bases from V and 0 from J, leaving 7 bases between them. The length of the CDR3 is 14 residues. CDR3 sequence: CASSISRHQETQYF. In DNA, the CDR3 is TGTGCCAGTAGTATATCCAGACACCAAGAGACCCAGTACTTC.

This clonotype was seen ten or more times. V usage is TRBV4-3 and J usage is TRBJ2-3, with TRBD2 matching over 9 bases. The CDR3 extends over 15 amino acids. From germline, CDR1 is LGHNA and CDR2 YSLEER. The ends lost 1 base at V and 1 base at J; junction bases unmatched: 0. The CDR3 is CASSQGLAGTDTQYF. DNA of the CDR3: TGCGCCAGCAGCCAAGGACTAGCGGGCACAGATACGCAGTATTTT.

V is TRBV28 and J is TRBJ2-1; D remains unclear. The CDR3 extends over 12 amino acids. V lost 5 bases, J lost 7 bases, and 9 bases lay in between. The germline gives CDR1 MDHEN, CDR2 SYDVKM. The CDR3 DNA reads as TGTGCCAGCAGTCCCCCCGGGAATGAGCAGTTCTTC. Protein sequence: CASSPPGNEQFF.

This clonotype was picked up a small number of times. The V call is TRBV29-1, the J call TRBJ2-7; TRBD2 aligns across 13 bases. V dropped 0 bases and J dropped 7; count of bases not matched to a gene: 6. This CDR3 is built from 15 residues. Germline lookup yields CDR1 SQVTM and CDR2 ANQGSEA. CDR3 DNA: TGCAGCGTTGAAGAGAGGACTAGCGGGAGACAAGAGCAGTACTTC. Translating gives CSVEERTSGRQEQYF.

This clonotype has ten or more counts. The chain recombines TRBV12-3 or TRBV12-4 with TRBJ2-3; 9 nucleotides align to TRBD2. The CDR3 is 15 residues long. V lost 2 bases to trimming and J lost 0 bases; unmatched junction nucleotides: 0. CDR3 DNA: TGTGCCAGCAGTTTAACTAGCGGGAGCACAGATACGCAGTATTTT. Translation gives CASSLTSGSTDTQYF.

The rearrangement links TRBV5-1 to TRBJ1-2, with 8 bases aligning to TRBD1. CDR1 and CDR2 (germline): SGHRS, YFSETQ. Losses at the gene ends were 4 bases for V and 4 bases for J; bases not matched to a gene: 6. CDR3 size: 14 residues. CDR3 coding DNA: TGCGCCAGCAGCCAGCAGGGGGCTGGCTATGGCTACACCTTC. Protein product: CASSQQGAGYGYTF.

This clonotype was observed a handful of times. This rearrangement joins TRBV28 to TRBJ2-1; D is possibly TRBD2 (5 bases). Looked up from germline, CDR1 is MDHEN and CDR2 is SYDVKM. The V end was cut by 5 bases, the J end by 5 bases, with 13 bases between. This CDR3 has 14 residues. The chain's CDR3 is CASSPLGVNNEQFF. The CDR3 DNA is TGTGCCAGCAGTCCCCTCGGGGTGAACAATGAGCAGTTCTTC.

This clonotype was found many times. The chain uses TRBV1 and TRBJ2-3; the D call in the table, TRBD1, was not verified against the DNA. TRBV1 is noted as a pseudogene. This CDR3 spans 19 amino acids. CDR3 nucleotides: TGCACCAGCAGCCACGAATCCACCCCACCCCGGGGGCCCACAGATACGCAGTATTTT. It encodes CTSSHESTPPRGPTDTQYF.

This clonotype was seen many times. The CDR3 spells CSVPRDSDYNEQFF. The CDR3 coding sequence is TGCAGTGTTCCCCGGGATTCAGACTACAATGAGCAGTTCTTC. The chain joins TRBV20-1 to TRBJ2-1; D possibly corresponds to TRBD2 (5 bases). Germline CDR1 DFQATT, CDR2 SNEGSKA (reference sequence). Between the trimmed V and J ends, which lost 7 bases and 3 bases, there was a span of 16 bases. The CDR3 consists of 14 residues.

This clonotype was seen repeatedly, ten times or more. The chain employs TRBV2 and TRBJ2-3, with D possibly called TRBD1 or TRBD2 (5 bases each). In germline, CDR1 is SNHLY, CDR2 FYNNEI. The CDR3 totals 14 residues. V was pared by 6 bases and J by 0 bases, with 10 bases between. CDR3 bases: TGTGCCAGCAGCCGGGACGGAAGCACAGATACGCAGTATTTT. Its translation: CASSRDGSTDTQYF.

This clonotype was observed a few times. The chain employs TRBV29-1 and TRBJ2-7, with TRBD1 matching 9 bases. The CDR3 runs to 15 residues. V lost 1 base, J lost 2 bases, and 6 bases stayed unmatched. The germline V gene encodes CDR1 SQVTM and CDR2 ANQGSEA. CDR3 sequence reads: CSVEAKGQGPYEQYF. The CDR3 DNA sequence: TGCAGCGTTGAAGCCAAGGGACAGGGACCCTACGAGCAGTACTTC.

The chain carries TRBV28 and TRBJ2-5, with D possibly called TRBD1 or TRBD2 (6 bases each). This CDR3 is 14 amino acids long. Per the germline V gene, CDR1 is MDHEN and CDR2 is SYDVKM. V lost 6 bases to trimming and J lost 4 bases, with 15 bases between them. In nucleotides, the CDR3 is TGTGCCAGCAGCTCCGGTGAGGGGGGAGAGACCCAGTACTTC. This gives the protein CASSSGEGGETQYF.

The chain carries TRBV9 and TRBJ2-7; D possibly matches TRBD1 or TRBD2 (5 bases each). Trimming took off 4 bases at V and 6 bases at J, with 11 bases between the two ends. Germline lookup yields CDR1 SGDLS and CDR2 YYNGEE. This CDR3 is built from 12 residues. CDR3 amino acids: CASSRDPSEQYF. The CDR3 DNA sequence: TGTGCCAGCAGCCGGGACCCTTCCGAGCAGTACTTC. The whole variable domain, remainder taken from reference TRBV9 and TRBJ2-7, is DSGVTQTPKHLITATGQRVTLRCSPRSGDLSVYWYQQSLDQGLQFLIQYYNGEERAKGNILERFSAQQFPDLHSELNLSSLELGDSALYFCASSRDPSEQYFGPGTRLTVT.

This clonotype was seen repeatedly, ten times or more. The rearrangement links TRBV2 to TRBJ2-3; D ambiguous. Germline loops: CDR1 SNHLY, CDR2 FYNNEI. V shed 4 bases and J shed 1 base, with 9 bases lying between them. This CDR3 region has 14 residues. CDR3 amino acids: CASSAHVRTDTQYF. The CDR3 DNA follows: TGTGCCAGCAGTGCTCATGTCCGCACAGATACGCAGTATTTT.

Sample share makes this clonotype medium-sized. The chain combines TRBV4-3 with TRBJ2-3; 15 positions match TRBD2. This CDR3 has 16 residues. In germline, CDR1 is LGHNA, CDR2 YSLEER. Germline trimming cut 4 bases from V and 4 bases from J; bases unmatched to any gene: 3. The CDR3 sequence is CASSPGLAGGPDTQYF. The CDR3 nucleotides read TGCGCCAGCAGCCCGGGACTAGCGGGAGGCCCAGATACGCAGTATTTT.

This clonotype was counted only a few times. The chain employs TRBV13 and TRBJ2-7; D is unresolved. The germline CDR1 and CDR2 sequences are PRHDT and FYEKMQ (reference sequence). The CDR3 has 15 amino acids. Trimming took 5 bases from V and 2 from J, leaving 16 bases between them. The CDR3, as DNA: TGTGCCAGCAGCGTGCCGGGCCGTGCTCCCTACGAGCAGTACTTC. This translates into CASSVPGRAPYEQYF.

This clonotype was detected a few times. The rearrangement uses TRBV5-1 and TRBJ2-7; tentative D call: TRBD1 (5 bases). Trimming removed 5 bases from V and 3 bases from J, with 12 bases in between. CDR3 size: 13 residues. The V gene's germline CDR1 is SGHRS and CDR2 YFSETQ. The CDR3 sequence is CASRASGFYEQYF. CDR3 coding DNA: TGCGCCAGCAGAGCTTCAGGGTTCTACGAGCAGTACTTC.

The chain recombines TRBV10-3 with TRBJ2-7, with 7 bases fitting TRBD2. V trimming: 3 bases; J trimming: 2 bases; junction bases outside the gene matches: 7. This CDR3 has 15 amino acids. Germline CDR1 ENHRY, CDR2 SYGVKD. The CDR3 sequence: CAISEMEGGAYEQYF. The CDR3 DNA reads TGTGCCATCAGTGAAATGGAGGGAGGGGCCTACGAGCAGTACTTC.

This clonotype was observed at least ten times. The chain joins TRBV2 to TRBJ1-4; 8 nucleotides match TRBD1. The length of the CDR3 is 15 residues. The V segment lost 7 bases and the J segment 0 bases; nucleotides outside the gene matches: 4. CDR1 is SNHLY and CDR2 is FYNNEI in the germline V gene. CDR3 loop: CASIRQGSTNEKLFF. CDR3 DNA sequence: TGTGCCAGCATCCGACAGGGGTCAACTAATGAAAAACTGTTTTTT.

This clonotype was seen at least ten times. Written as DNA, the CDR3 is TGTGCCAGCAGCGTTAACAGGGGGCGCGGCTATGGCTACACCTTC. Translated: CASSVNRGRGYGYTF. The rearrangement uses TRBV7-2 and TRBJ1-2, with 9 bases that match TRBD1. CDR3 length: 15 residues. Germline CDR1 SGHTA, CDR2 FQGNSA. V gave up 5 bases and J gave up 4 bases; unmatched junction bases: 8.

The chain recombines TRBV28 with TRBJ1-1; D perhaps matches TRBD1 (5 bases). CDR3 length equals 16 residues. Germline CDR1 reads MDHEN; CDR2 reads SYDVKM. With 2 bases removed from V and 3 bases from J, the gap between germline ends came to 16 bases. The CDR3 nucleotides read TGTGCCAGCAGTTTAACGTCGGGGGGTTGGTACACTGAAGCTTTCTTT. This encodes CASSLTSGGWYTEAFF.